These 21 T cell receptor beta chains came from one sample sequenced in a study of blood T cell repertoires in COVID-19. The repertoire was sequenced with immunoSEQ multiplex PCR; TCRdb's copy has only in-frame clones and lacks some. Among about 98,000 clones, approximately 91% were seen once, and the ten largest hold about 4%. The sequenced material came from peripheral blood. These receptors all stem from a man in his late teens or twenties with acute or convalescent COVID-19.

This clone was seen a single time. The chain links TRBV19 to TRBJ2-7; 7 bases fit TRBD1. V lost 6 bases, J lost 4 bases, and 9 bases stayed unmatched. The V gene's germline CDR1 is LNHDA and CDR2 SQIVND (reference sequence). The CDR3 has 14 residues. The chain's CDR3 is CASSETGTEYEQYF. The CDR3 DNA reads TGTGCCAGTAGCGAGACCGGGACAGAGTACGAGCAGTACTTC.

The V call is TRBV6-5, the J call TRBJ1-2; D is perhaps TRBD1 (5 bases). The CDR3 runs to 13 residues. The germline CDR1 and CDR2 sequences are MNHEY and SVGAGI. V was trimmed by 6 bases and J by 0 bases, leaving 8 bases between them. The CDR3, as DNA: TGTGCCAGCAGGGACACTCCTAACTATGGCTACACCTTC. Translating it yields CASRDTPNYGYTF.

This clone was observed once. The genes are TRBV18 and TRBJ1-1; D gene uncertain. Germline V gene lookup returns CDR1 KGHSH and CDR2 LQKENI. The CDR3 spans 16 residues. Trimming removed 1 base at V and 0 bases at J, with 12 bases between. CDR3 coding DNA: TGTGCCAGCTCACCACGCGCGGGAAACATGAACACTGAAGCTTTCTTT. This sequence encodes CASSPRAGNMNTEAFF.

The V and J genes are TRBV29-1 and TRBJ2-2; TRBD2 matches at 10 bases. The CDR3 has 14 residues. Losses at the gene ends were 5 bases for V and 7 bases for J; bases not matched to a gene: 7. CDR1 is SQVTM and CDR2 is ANQGSEA in the germline V gene. The CDR3 coding sequence is TGCAGCGTTAATACCGGGACTAGCGTCGGGGAGCTGTTTTTT. This encodes CSVNTGTSVGELFF.

J is TRBJ1-1 and V is TRBV6-2 or TRBV6-3; D unresolved. The V end lost 2 bases, the J end lost 1 base, and 5 bases lay between the germline ends. CDR3 length: 13 amino acids. CDR1 and CDR2 (germline): MNHEY, SVGEGT. Here the CDR3 reads CASSYTANTEAFF. Written as DNA, the CDR3 is TGTGCCAGCAGTTACACAGCGAACACTGAAGCTTTCTTT.

The CDR3 here is CASSAAFQGASSTEAFF. DNA for the CDR3: TGTGCCAGCAGTGCAGCGTTCCAGGGGGCCTCGAGCACTGAAGCTTTCTTT. This chain uses TRBV7-9 with TRBJ1-1, with 8 bases lining up with TRBD1. After removal of 6 bases from V and 4 bases from J, the junction contained 16 bases not matched to a gene. The CDR3 is 17 amino acids. The V gene's germline CDR1 is SEHNR and CDR2 FQNEAQ (reference sequence).

This rearrangement joins TRBV24-1 to TRBJ2-7; the D is unclear. Per germline, CDR1 KGHDR and CDR2 SFDVKD. This CDR3 contains 12 residues. V lost 1 base and J lost 6, with 6 bases in between. The CDR3, as DNA: TGTGCCACCAGTGATTTTATCGGCGAGCAGTACTTC. Residues: CATSDFIGEQYF.

V and J are TRBV16 and TRBJ1-2; D might be TRBD1 (6 bases). Looked up from germline, CDR1 is KGHSY and CDR2 is FQNENV. This CDR3 has 14 amino acids. The V end was cut by 4 bases, the J end by 1 base, with 10 bases between. The CDR3 region has the DNA TGTGCCAGCAGCCTCGGACAGAGTAACTATGGCTACACCTTC. This codes for CASSLGQSNYGYTF.

The chain links TRBV19 to TRBJ2-5; 7 nucleotides line up with TRBD2. Germline lookup yields CDR1 LNHDA and CDR2 SQIVND (reference sequence). This CDR3 has 14 residues. The V and J ends lost 6 bases and 2 bases, in that order; junction bases with no gene match: 6. DNA for the CDR3: TGTGCCAGTAGACCTGGGACTATACAAGAGACCCAGTACTTC. Translation: CASRPGTIQETQYF. The full variable domain, completed using reference TRBV19 and TRBJ2-5, is DGGITQSPKYLFRKEGQNVTLSCEQNLNHDAMYWYRQDPGQGLRLIYYSQIVNDFQKGDIAEGYSVSREKKESFPLTVTSAQKNPTAFYLCASRPGTIQETQYFGPGTRLLVL.

The V gene is TRBV5-1, the J gene TRBJ1-2; no clear D. Germline-derived CDR1 and CDR2 are SGHRS and YFSETQ. The CDR3 length is 14 residues. Trimming stripped 4 bases from V and 7 bases from J, with 17 bases between. Here the CDR3 DNA reads TGCGCCAGCAGCCCGAGTGCGGGTGGTGTTGGCTACACCTTC. Its protein product is CASSPSAGGVGYTF.

This chain links TRBV4-2 with TRBJ1-1; 7 nucleotides agree with TRBD1. Germline V CDR1 and CDR2: LGHNA, YNFKEQ. V was pared by 3 bases and J by 4 bases, with 2 bases of the junction left unmatched. CDR3 length: 13 amino acids. The CDR3, as DNA: TGTGCCAGCAGCCATCCAGGGGGCACTGAAGCTTTCTTT. It is translated as CASSHPGGTEAFF.

The chain has TRBV5-1 and TRBJ2-1; D is ambiguous. The CDR3 length is 16 residues. The V gene lost 0 bases and the J gene lost 0 bases, with 10 bases spanning the gap. Germline CDR1 is SGHRS and CDR2 is YFSETQ. CDR3 coding DNA: TGCGCCAGCAGCTTGGCACCAGCGAGCTCCTACAATGAGCAGTTCTTC. Protein product: CASSLAPASSYNEQFF.

V and J are TRBV9 and TRBJ2-2; the D is unclear. The germline CDR1 and CDR2 sequences are SGDLS and YYNGEE. Trimming took off 0 bases at V and 6 bases at J, with 6 bases between the two ends. The CDR3 consists of 13 residues. The CDR3 bases are TGTGCCAGCAGCGTAGCCAATCCCGGGGAGCTGTTTTTT. Amino acid sequence: CASSVANPGELFF. The variable domain in full, completed from reference TRBV9 and TRBJ2-2, reads DSGVTQTPKHLITATGQRVTLRCSPRSGDLSVYWYQQSLDQGLQFLIQYYNGEERAKGNILERFSAQQFPDLHSELNLSSLELGDSALYFCASSVANPGELFFGEGSRLTVL.

The chain links TRBV9 to TRBJ2-3, with TRBD2 matching 8 bases. CDR1 is SGDLS, CDR2 YYNGEE, per germline. CDR3 length: 15 amino acids. V dropped 3 bases and J dropped 1; count of bases not matched to a gene: 4. CDR3 sequence (DNA): TGTGCCAGCAGCGCGCGGGGGGCCCGCACAGATACGCAGTATTTT. Its translation is CASSARGARTDTQYF.

This chain joins TRBV3-1 (or the pseudogene TRBV3-2) and TRBJ2-5, with 10 bases fitting TRBD2. Per the germline V gene, CDR1 is LGHDT and CDR2 is YNNKEL (reference sequence). The CDR3 runs 18 residues. J lost 4 bases, V lost 0 bases, and 11 bases had no gene match. This CDR3 reads CASSQDRVAGGQGETQYF. Written as DNA, the CDR3 is TGTGCCAGCAGCCAAGATAGGGTAGCGGGGGGCCAAGGAGAGACCCAGTACTTC.

For this clone: This same CDR3 is encoded by further DNA sequences in the sample. The CDR3 region is CASSLGQGGSGNTIYF. For the CDR3, the DNA is TGTGCCAGCAGCTTAGGACAGGGAGGTTCTGGAAACACCATATATTTT. The gene calls are TRBV11-2 and TRBJ1-3, with 7 bases that match TRBD1. Germline CDR1 is SGHAT and CDR2 is FQNNGV. The CDR3 length is 16 residues. V dropped 1 base and J dropped 1; count of bases not matched to a gene: 4.

The V gene is TRBV30, the J gene TRBJ1-5; D is undetermined. The CDR3 length is 13 residues. Germline assignment: CDR1 GTSNPN and CDR2 SVGIG (reference sequence). V lost 1 base and J lost 1, with 5 bases in between. CDR3 DNA: TGTGCCTGGAGTGGGCAGAGCAATCAGCCCCAGCATTTT. It yields the protein CAWSGQSNQPQHF.

The chain couples TRBV10-3 to TRBJ2-1; 9 bases fit TRBD1. Germline values: CDR1 ENHRY, CDR2 SYGVKD. This CDR3 is 12 amino acids long. Trimming removed 10 bases from V and 6 bases from J; junction bases left unmatched: 4. CDR3 sequence reads: CATWDRVNEQFF. CDR3 nucleotides: TGTGCCACCTGGGACAGGGTCAATGAGCAGTTCTTC.

This rearrangement joins TRBV7-9 to TRBJ2-1, with 9 bases matching TRBD1. After removal of 4 bases from V and 0 bases from J, the junction contained 4 bases not matched to a gene. Germline lookup yields CDR1 SEHNR and CDR2 FQNEAQ (reference sequence). The length of the CDR3 is 16 residues. For the CDR3, the DNA is TGTGCCAGCAGCTCTCGGACAGGGGCCTCCTACAATGAGCAGTTCTTC. Its protein product is CASSSRTGASYNEQFF.

The V and J genes are TRBV27 and TRBJ2-7; TRBD1 aligns across 8 bases. With 2 bases clipped from V and 0 bases from J, the junction kept 12 bases outside the gene matches. The CDR3 totals 18 residues. The germline V gene encodes CDR1 MNHEY and CDR2 SMNVEV (reference sequence). The CDR3 DNA is TGTGCCAGCAGTTTAGCGGTCAGACAGGGGTGGGGCTCCTACGAGCAGTACTTC. It is translated as CASSLAVRQGWGSYEQYF.

This clone has just a few counts. The chain employs TRBV27 and TRBJ1-4, with TRBD1 as a possible D gene (5 bases). Trimming removed 4 bases from V and 8 bases from J, with 17 bases in between. This CDR3 has 15 amino acids. CDR1 and CDR2 from the germline V gene are MNHEY and SMNVEV (reference sequence). CDR3: CASSSPGLGLEKLFF. The CDR3 DNA follows: TGTGCCAGCAGTTCCCCGGGACTAGGGCTAGAAAAACTGTTTTTT. Full variable domain (remainder filled in from reference TRBV27 and TRBJ1-4): EAQVTQNPRYLITVTGKKLTVTCSQNMNHEYMSWYRQDPGLGLRQIYYSMNVEVTDKGDVPEGYKVSRKEKRNFPLILESPSPNQTSLYFCASSSPGLGLEKLFFGSGTQLSVL.